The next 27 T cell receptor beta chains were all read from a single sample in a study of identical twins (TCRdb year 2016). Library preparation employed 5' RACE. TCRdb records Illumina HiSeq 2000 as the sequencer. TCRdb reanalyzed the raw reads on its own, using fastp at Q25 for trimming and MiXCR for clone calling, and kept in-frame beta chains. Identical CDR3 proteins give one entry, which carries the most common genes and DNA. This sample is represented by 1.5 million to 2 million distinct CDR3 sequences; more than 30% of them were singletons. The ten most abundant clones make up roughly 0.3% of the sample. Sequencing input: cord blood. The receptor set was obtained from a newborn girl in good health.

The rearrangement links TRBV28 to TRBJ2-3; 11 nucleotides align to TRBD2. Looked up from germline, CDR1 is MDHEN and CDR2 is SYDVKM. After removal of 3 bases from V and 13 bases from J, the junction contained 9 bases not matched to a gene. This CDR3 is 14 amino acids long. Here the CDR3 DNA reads TGTGCCAGCAGTTTGGGCCCCACTAGCGGGAGAAAGTATTTT. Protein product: CASSLGPTSGRKYF.

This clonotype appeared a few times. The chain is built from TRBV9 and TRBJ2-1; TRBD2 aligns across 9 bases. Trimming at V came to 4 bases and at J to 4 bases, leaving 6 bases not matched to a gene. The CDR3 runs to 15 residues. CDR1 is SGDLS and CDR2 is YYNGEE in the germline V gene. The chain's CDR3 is CASSFGTSLYNEQFF. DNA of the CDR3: TGTGCCAGCAGCTTCGGGACTAGCCTTTACAATGAGCAGTTCTTC.

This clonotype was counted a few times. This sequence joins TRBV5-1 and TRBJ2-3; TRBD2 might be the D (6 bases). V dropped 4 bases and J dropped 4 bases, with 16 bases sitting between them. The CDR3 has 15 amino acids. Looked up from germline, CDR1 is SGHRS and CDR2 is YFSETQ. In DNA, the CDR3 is TGCGCCAGCAGCCCGACCCCGGAGGGTCCAGATACGCAGTATTTT. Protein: CASSPTPEGPDTQYF.

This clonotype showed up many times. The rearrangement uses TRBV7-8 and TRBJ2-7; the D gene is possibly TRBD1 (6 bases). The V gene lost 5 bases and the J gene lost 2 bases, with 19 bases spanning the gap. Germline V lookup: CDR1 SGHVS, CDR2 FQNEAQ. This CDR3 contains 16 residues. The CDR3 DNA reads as TGTGCCAGCAGCAATAGAGGAGCGGACAGTCCCTACGAGCAGTACTTC. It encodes CASSNRGADSPYEQYF. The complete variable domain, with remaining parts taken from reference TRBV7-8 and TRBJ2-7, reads GAGVSQSPRYKVAKRGQDVALRCDPISGHVSLFWYQQALGQGPEFLTYFQNEAQLDKSGLPSDRFFAERPEGSVSTLKIQRTQQEDSAVYLCASSNRGADSPYEQYFGPGTRLTVT.

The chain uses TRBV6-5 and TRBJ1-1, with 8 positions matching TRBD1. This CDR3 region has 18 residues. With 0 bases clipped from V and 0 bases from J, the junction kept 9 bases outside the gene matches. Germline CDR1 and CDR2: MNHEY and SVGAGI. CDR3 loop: CASSYSLGTGTLNTEAFF. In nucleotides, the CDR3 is TGTGCCAGCAGTTACTCCCTCGGGACAGGCACTTTGAACACTGAAGCTTTCTTT.

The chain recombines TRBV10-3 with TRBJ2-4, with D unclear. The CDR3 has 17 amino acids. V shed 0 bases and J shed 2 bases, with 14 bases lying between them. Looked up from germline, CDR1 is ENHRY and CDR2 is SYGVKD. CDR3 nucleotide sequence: TGTGCCATCAGTGAGTCTGGGGAAGGGTTATCCAAAAACATTCAGTACTTC. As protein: CAISESGEGLSKNIQYF.

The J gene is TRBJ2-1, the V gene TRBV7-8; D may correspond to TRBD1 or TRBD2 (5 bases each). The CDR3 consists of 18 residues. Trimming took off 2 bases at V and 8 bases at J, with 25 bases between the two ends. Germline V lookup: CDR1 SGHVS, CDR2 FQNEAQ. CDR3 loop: CASSLFRAFGAQSDEQFF. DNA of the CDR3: TGTGCCAGCAGCTTATTTAGAGCCTTCGGGGCGCAAAGCGATGAGCAGTTCTTC.

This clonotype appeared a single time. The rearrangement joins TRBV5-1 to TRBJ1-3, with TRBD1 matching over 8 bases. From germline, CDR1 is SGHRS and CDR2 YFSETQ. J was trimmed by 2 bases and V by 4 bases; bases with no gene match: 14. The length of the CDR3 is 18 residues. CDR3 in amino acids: CASSDGMGGQGPGNTIYF. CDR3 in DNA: TGCGCCAGCAGCGATGGAATGGGAGGACAGGGCCCTGGAAACACCATATATTTT.

DNA of the CDR3: TGTGCCAGCAGCCCTCTGGGTTCCTATGGCTACACCTTC. Residues: CASSPLGSYGYTF. The V call is TRBV5-6, the J call TRBJ1-2, with D unresolved. Trimming pared 4 bases from V and 4 bases from J, leaving 11 bases between. CDR1 and CDR2 (germline): SGHDT, YYEEEE. CDR3 size: 13 residues.

The CDR3 region is CASSEPQTPGELFF. The DNA of the CDR3 is TGTGCCAGCAGTGAACCTCAGACCCCGGGGGAGCTGTTTTTT. The chain recombines TRBV2 with TRBJ2-2; D remains unclear. CDR3 length equals 14 residues. Per germline, CDR1 SNHLY and CDR2 FYNNEI. V shed 2 bases and J shed 8 bases, with 12 bases lying between them.

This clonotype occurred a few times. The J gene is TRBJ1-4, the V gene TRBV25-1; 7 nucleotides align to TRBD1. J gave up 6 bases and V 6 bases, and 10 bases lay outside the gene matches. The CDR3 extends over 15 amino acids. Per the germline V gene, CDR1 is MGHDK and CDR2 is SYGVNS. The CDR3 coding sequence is TGTGCCAGCAGCAGCCGTCGACAGGGTCATGAAAAACTGTTTTTT. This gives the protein CASSSRRQGHEKLFF.

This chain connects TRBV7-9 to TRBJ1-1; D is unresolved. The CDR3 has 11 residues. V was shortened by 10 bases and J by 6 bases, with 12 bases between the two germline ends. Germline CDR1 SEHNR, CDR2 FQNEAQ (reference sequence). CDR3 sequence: CAIRPRPEAFF. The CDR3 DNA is TGTGCCATCCGTCCCCGCCCTGAAGCTTTCTTT. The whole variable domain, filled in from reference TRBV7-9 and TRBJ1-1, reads DTGVSQNPRHKITKRGQNVTFRCDPISEHNRLYWYRQTLGQGPEFLTYFQNEAQLEKSRLLSDRFSAERPKGSFSTLEIQRTEQGDSAMYLCAIRPRPEAFFGQGTRLTVV.

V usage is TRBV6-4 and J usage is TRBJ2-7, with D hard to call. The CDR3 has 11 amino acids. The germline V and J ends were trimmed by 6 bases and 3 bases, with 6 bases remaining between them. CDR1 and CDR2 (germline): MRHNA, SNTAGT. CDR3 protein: CASSNCYEQYF. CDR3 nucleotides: TGTGCCAGCAGCAACTGCTACGAGCAGTACTTC.

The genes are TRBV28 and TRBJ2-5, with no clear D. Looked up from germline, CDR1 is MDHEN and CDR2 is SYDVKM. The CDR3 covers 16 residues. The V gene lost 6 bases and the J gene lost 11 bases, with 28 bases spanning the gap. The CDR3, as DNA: TGTGCCAGCAGACCCAAAACTCAAATTGACATATCTGAGCAGTACTTC. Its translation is CASRPKTQIDISEQYF.

CDR3 in DNA: TGCAGAGCCGGGACGTCTAGCACAGATACGCAGTATTTT. It specifies CRAGTSSTDTQYF. V usage is TRBV20-1 and J usage is TRBJ2-3; D assignment may be TRBD1 or TRBD2 (5 bases each). This CDR3 has 13 amino acids. CDR1 DFQATT and CDR2 SNEGSKA come from the germline V gene (reference sequence).

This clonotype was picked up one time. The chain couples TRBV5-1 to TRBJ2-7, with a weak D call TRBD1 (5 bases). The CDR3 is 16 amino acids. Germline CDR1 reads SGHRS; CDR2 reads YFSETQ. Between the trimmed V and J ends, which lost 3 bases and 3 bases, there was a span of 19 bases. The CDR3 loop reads CASSSDRCLRGYEQYF. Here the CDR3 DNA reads TGCGCCAGCAGCTCCGACAGATGTTTAAGAGGCTACGAGCAGTACTTC.

CDR3 sequence (DNA): TGTGCCAGCATGAGGACAGTTCAAGAGACCCAGTACTTC. This sequence encodes CASMRTVQETQYF. J is TRBJ2-5 and V is TRBV12-3 or TRBV12-4, with TRBD1 as a possible D gene (6 bases). The CDR3 is 13 residues long. V was trimmed by 7 bases and J by 2 bases, leaving 11 bases between them.

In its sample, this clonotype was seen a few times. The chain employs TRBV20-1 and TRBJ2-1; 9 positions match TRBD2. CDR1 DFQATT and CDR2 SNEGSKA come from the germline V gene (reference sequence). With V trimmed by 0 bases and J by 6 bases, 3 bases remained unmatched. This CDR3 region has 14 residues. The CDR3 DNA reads TGCAGTGCTAGAGATCTGACTAGCGGCAATGAGCAGTTCTTC. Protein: CSARDLTSGNEQFF.

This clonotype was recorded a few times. The CDR3 bases are TGCAGTGCTAGTAGGGGGGTAGGAACTGAAGCTTTCTTT. Translated: CSASRGVGTEAFF. The J gene is TRBJ1-1, the V gene TRBV20-1; tentative D call: TRBD1 (6 bases). Germline CDR1 and CDR2: DFQATT and SNEGSKA (reference sequence). V was trimmed by 3 bases and J by 5 bases, leaving 13 bases between them. The CDR3 is 13 residues long.

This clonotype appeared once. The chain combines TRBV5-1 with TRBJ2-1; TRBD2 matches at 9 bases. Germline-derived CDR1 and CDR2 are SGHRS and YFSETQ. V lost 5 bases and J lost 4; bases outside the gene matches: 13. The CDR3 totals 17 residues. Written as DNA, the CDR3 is TGCGCCAGCAGGGGGCTAGCGGGGCGAGGGGCTTACAATGAGCAGTTCTTC. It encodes CASRGLAGRGAYNEQFF. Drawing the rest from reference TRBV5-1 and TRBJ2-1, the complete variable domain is KAGVTQTPRYLIKTRGQQVTLSCSPISGHRSVSWYQQTPGQGLQFLFEYFSETQRNKGNFPGRFSGRQFSNSRSEMNVSTLELGDSALYLCASRGLAGRGAYNEQFFGPGTRLTVL.

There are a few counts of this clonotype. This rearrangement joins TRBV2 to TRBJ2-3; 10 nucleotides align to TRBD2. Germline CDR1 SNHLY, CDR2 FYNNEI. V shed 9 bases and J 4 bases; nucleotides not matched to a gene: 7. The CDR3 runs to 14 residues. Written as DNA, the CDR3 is TGTGCCAGTCTCCTAGCGGGGGCCGCAGATACGCAGTATTTT. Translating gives CASLLAGAADTQYF.

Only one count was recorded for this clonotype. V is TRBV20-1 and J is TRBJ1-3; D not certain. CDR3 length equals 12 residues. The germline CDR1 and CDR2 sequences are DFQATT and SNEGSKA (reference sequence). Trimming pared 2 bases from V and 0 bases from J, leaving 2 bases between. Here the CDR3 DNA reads TGCAGTGCTAGAAGCTCTGGAAACACCATATATTTT. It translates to CSARSSGNTIYF.

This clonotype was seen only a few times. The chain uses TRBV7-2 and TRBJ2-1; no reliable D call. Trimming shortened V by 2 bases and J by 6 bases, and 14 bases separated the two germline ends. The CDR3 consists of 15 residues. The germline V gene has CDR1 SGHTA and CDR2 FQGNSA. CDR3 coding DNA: TGTGCCAGCAGCTTACCCCGGGCTCGATCCAATGAGCAGTTCTTC. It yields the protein CASSLPRARSNEQFF.

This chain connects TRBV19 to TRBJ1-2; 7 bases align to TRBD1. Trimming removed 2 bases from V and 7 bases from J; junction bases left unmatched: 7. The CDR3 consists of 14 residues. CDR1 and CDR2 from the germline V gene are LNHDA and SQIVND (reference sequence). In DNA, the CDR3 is TGTGCCAGTAGTATACCAGGGGGTCGAAGTGGCTACACCTTC. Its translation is CASSIPGGRSGYTF. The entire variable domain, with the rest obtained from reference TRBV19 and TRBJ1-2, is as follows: DGGITQSPKYLFRKEGQNVTLSCEQNLNHDAMYWYRQDPGQGLRLIYYSQIVNDFQKGDIAEGYSVSREKKESFPLTVTSAQKNPTAFYLCASSIPGGRSGYTFGSGTRLTVV.

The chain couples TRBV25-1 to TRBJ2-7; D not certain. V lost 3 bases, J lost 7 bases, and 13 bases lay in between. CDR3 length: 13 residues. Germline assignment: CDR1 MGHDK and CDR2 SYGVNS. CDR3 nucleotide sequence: TGTGCCAGCAGTGAGATGGTCTTTCGGGAGCAGTACTTC. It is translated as CASSEMVFREQYF.

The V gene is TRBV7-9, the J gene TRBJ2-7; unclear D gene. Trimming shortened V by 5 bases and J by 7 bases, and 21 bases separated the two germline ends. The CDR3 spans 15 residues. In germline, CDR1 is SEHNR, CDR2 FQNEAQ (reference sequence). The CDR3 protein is CASSPFIGAHNEQYF. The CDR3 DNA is TGTGCCAGCAGCCCTTTTATCGGAGCTCACAATGAGCAGTACTTC. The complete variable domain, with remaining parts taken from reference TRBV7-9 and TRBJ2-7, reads DTGVSQNPRHKITKRGQNVTFRCDPISEHNRLYWYRQTLGQGPEFLTYFQNEAQLEKSRLLSDRFSAERPKGSFSTLEIQRTEQGDSAMYLCASSPFIGAHNEQYFGPGTRLTVT.

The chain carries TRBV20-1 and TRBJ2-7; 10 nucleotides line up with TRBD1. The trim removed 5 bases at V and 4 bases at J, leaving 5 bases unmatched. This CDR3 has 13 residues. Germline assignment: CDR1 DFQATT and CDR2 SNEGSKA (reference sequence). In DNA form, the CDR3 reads TGCAGTGCTGGATCGGGACAGGGGTACGAGCAGTACTTC. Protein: CSAGSGQGYEQYF.